Sequencing of this TCR beta chain was carried out in a study of T cells in Graves' hyperthyroidism and ophthalmopathy. Study observations and caveats: A model using 13 V-J features told ophthalmopathy apart from stable hyperthyroidism. Most expanded thyroid clonotypes above 0.001 also appeared in blood.

The source material, RNA transcripts, was used to amplify TCR beta CDR3 regions. A set of HTBI primers served as the primers for a first-round RT-PCR of the TCR CDR3. TCRdb ran MiXCR on the multiplex PCR reads and lists one entry per CDR3 protein. Seen here are about half a million distinct CDR3 sequences, roughly 24% observed once, and the top ten hold roughly 12%. The CDR3 is made up of 13 amino acids. The germline gives CDR1 MNHEY, CDR2 SVGAGI. Note on this clonotype: The antigen is undetermined. A junction boundary mismatches the germline segment, possibly from a read error.

Individuals with ophthalmopathy presented a Clinical Activity Score of at least 3, a NOSPECS grade of at least 4 and a duration under 3 months. It was less than 13 ml of fresh peripheral blood that supplied the PBMCs. This TCR was recovered from a woman aged 30 to 39 with Graves' ophthalmopathy. The gene calls are TRBV6-5 and TRBJ2-4; no definite D call. Material: blood. The DNA of the CDR3 is TGTGCCAGCTCCCCACCCCTCCAAAACATGCAGTACTTC. It yields the protein CASSPPLQNMQYF.